This paragraph reports one T cell receptor beta chain. V lost 7 bases and J lost 1; bases outside the gene matches: 9. Germline V CDR1 and CDR2: LNHDA, SQIVND (reference sequence). CDR3 length equals 16 residues. This entry is derived from a study of blood T cell repertoires in COVID-19. Some clones are missing from TCRdb's copy, which holds only in-frame ones; the method was immunoSEQ multiplex PCR. The table has roughly 170,000 clones, about 86% seen once. Sequenced material: peripheral blood. The J gene is TRBJ2-2, the V gene TRBV19; 7 nucleotides line up with TRBD2. The receptor comes from a man between 65 and 79 years old with active or convalescent COVID-19. The CDR3 DNA sequence: TGTGCCAGTACCCGGGGGGTCACAAGGAACACCGGGGAGCTGTTTTTT. It yields the protein CASTRGVTRNTGELFF.